Sequencing of this T cell receptor beta chain was carried out in a study of response to subunit inactivated influenza vaccine. Study conclusions and caveats: Authors proposed each seasonal influenza vaccination draws in few new T cells.

The CDR3 contains 13 residues. The germline V and J ends were trimmed by 6 bases and 2 bases, with 10 bases remaining between them. In germline, CDR1 is SNHLY, CDR2 FYNNEI. TCRdb redid the calling of the RT-PCR reads with MiXCR, one entry per CDR3 protein. The sample consists of around 790,000 distinct CDR3 sequences, 21% of them appearing once. Only a few counts were recorded for this clonotype. Its specificity is not known. The sequence came from a man aged 45-60 years who received an inactivated influenza vaccine. The rearrangement links TRBV2 to TRBJ1-1; D ambiguous. Material: PBMCs from blood, obtained roughly 5 days after vaccination. The CDR3 region is CASRVRANTEAFF. The CDR3 DNA reads TGTGCCAGCAGGGTCCGGGCCAACACTGAAGCTTTCTTT.